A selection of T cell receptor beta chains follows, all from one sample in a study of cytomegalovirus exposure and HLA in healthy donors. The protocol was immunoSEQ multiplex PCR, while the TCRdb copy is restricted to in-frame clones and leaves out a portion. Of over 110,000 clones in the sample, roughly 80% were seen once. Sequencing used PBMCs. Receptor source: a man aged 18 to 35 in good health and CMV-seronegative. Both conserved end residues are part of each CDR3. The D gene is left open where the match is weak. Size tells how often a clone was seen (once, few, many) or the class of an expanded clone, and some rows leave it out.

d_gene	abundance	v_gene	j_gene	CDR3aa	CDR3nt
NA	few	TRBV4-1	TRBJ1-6	CASLSTEGGVNSPLHF	TGCGCCAGCCTTTCCACCGAAGGCGGGGTCAATTCACCCCTCCACTTT
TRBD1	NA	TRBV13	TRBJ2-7	CASSTNRDRLHEQYF	TGTGCCAGCAGCACGAATAGGGACAGGCTCCACGAGCAGTACTTC
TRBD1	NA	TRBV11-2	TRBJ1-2	CASSIDETGLYGYTF	TGTGCCAGCAGCATAGATGAGACAGGGCTCTATGGCTACACCTTC
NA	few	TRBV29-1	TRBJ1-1	CSVRRQDTNTEAFF	TGCAGCGTGAGGAGACAGGACACGAACACTGAAGCTTTCTTT
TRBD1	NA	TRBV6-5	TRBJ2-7	CASSYRGTGAHYEQYF	TGTGCCAGCAGTTACCGCGGGACAGGGGCTCACTACGAGCAGTACTTC
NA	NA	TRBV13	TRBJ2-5	CASSPPGEETQYF	TGTGCCAGCAGCCCCCCTGGAGAGGAGACCCAGTACTTC
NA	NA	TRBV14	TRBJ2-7	CASSHSYEQYF	TGTGCCAGCAGCCACTCGTACGAGCAGTACTTC
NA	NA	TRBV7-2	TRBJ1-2	CASSTVDGYTF	TGTGCCAGCAGCACGGTGGATGGCTACACCTTC
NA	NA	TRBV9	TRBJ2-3	CASSVGSGQGSTDTQYF	TGTGCCAGCAGCGTGGGGTCAGGTCAGGGAAGCACAGATACGCAGTATTTT
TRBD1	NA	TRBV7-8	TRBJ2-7	CASSPGTGASYEQYF	TGTGCCAGCAGCCCCGGGACAGGTGCCTCCTACGAGCAGTACTTC
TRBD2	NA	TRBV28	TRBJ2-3	CASRGFRSGGVTDTQYF	TGTGCCAGCAGGGGTTTCCGAAGCGGGGGGGTCACAGATACGCAGTATTTT
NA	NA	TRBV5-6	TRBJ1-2	CASSLVGQGSGYTF	TGTGCCAGCAGCTTGGTTGGCCAGGGGAGTGGCTACACCTTC
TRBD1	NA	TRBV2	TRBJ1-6	CASKATGGDNSPLHF	TGTGCCAGCAAGGCGACAGGGGGAGATAATTCACCCCTCCACTTT
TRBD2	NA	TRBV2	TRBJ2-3	CASSDLAGETDTQYF	TGTGCCAGCAGTGATCTAGCGGGGGAGACAGATACGCAGTATTTT
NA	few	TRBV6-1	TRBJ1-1	CASRANTEAFF	TGTGCCAGCAGGGCGAACACTGAAGCTTTCTTT
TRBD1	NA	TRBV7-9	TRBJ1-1	CASSLTTGSDTEAFF	TGTGCCAGCAGCCTAACGACAGGGTCGGACACTGAAGCTTTCTTT
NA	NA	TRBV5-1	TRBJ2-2	CASNPGDTGELFF	TGCGCCAGCAACCCAGGGGATACCGGGGAGCTGTTTTTT
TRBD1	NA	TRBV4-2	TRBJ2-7	CASSRGTGEDEQYF	TGTGCCAGCAGCCGCGGGACAGGGGAAGACGAGCAGTACTTC
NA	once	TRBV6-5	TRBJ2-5	CASSLRAQETQYF	TGTGCCAGCAGTCTGCGGGCTCAAGAGACCCAGTACTTC
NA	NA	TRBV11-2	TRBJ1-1	CASSLKSPENTEAFF	TGTGCCAGCAGCTTAAAATCTCCAGAGAACACTGAAGCTTTCTTT
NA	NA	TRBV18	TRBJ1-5	CASSAQDQPQHF	TGTGCCAGCTCAGCTCAGGATCAGCCCCAGCATTTT
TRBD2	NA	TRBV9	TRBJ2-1	CASSVDSGGLYNEQFF	TGTGCCAGCAGCGTAGATTCGGGGGGGTTATACAATGAGCAGTTCTTC
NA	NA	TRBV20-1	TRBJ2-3	CSARDTYTQYF	TGCAGTGCTAGAGACACTTATACGCAGTATTTT
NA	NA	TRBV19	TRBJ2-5	CASTGMEVQETQYF	TGTGCCAGTACAGGAATGGAGGTCCAAGAGACCCAGTACTTC
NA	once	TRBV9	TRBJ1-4	CASSVEGRGRGEKLFF	TGTGCCAGCAGCGTAGAAGGTAGAGGGCGGGGTGAAAAACTGTTTTTT
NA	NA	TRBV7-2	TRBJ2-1	CASSVTGIYNEQFF	TGTGCCAGCAGCGTAACAGGGATCTACAATGAGCAGTTCTTC
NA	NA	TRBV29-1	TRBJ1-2	CSVERSLNYGYTF	TGCAGCGTTGAGAGGTCGCTTAACTATGGCTACACCTTC
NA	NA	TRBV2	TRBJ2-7	CASSGPRREYSYEQYF	TGTGCCAGCAGTGGGCCCCGGAGAGAATACTCCTACGAGCAGTACTTC
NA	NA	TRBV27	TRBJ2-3	CASSLLRMNGPDTQYF	TGTGCCAGCAGTTTATTACGGATGAATGGGCCAGATACGCAGTATTTT
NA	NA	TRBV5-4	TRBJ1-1	CASSGGGMTEAFF	TGTGCCAGCAGCGGGGGGGGGATGACTGAAGCTTTCTTT
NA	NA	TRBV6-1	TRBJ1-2	CASTPGLNPGGYTF	TGTGCCAGCACCCCGGGACTCAACCCGGGTGGCTACACCTTC
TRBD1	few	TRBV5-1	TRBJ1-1	CASSLRAGGTSTEAFF	TGCGCCAGCAGCTTGCGGGCAGGGGGAACGAGCACTGAAGCTTTCTTT
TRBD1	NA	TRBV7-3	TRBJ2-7	CASSMTGWDEQYF	TGTGCCAGCAGCATGACAGGGTGGGACGAGCAGTACTTC
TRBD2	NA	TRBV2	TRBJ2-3	CASDFESGGTDTQYF	TGTGCCAGCGATTTTGAAAGCGGGGGCACAGATACGCAGTATTTT